These T cell receptor beta chains were read from a single sample in a study of T cells in localized non-small cell lung cancer. Sequencing used immunoSEQ multiplex PCR; TCRdb keeps in-frame clones, though not all of them. The sample lists 75,000 to 95,000 clones, around three quarters seen once, with roughly a fifth in the top ten. The material sequenced was PBMCs, taken before any cancer treatment. All receptors derive from a man aged 35-75 years with stage II squamous cell lung carcinoma. Each CDR3 is given with its conserved first and last residue. The D gene is left open where the match is weak. The size entry is marked missing in some rows and otherwise reads once, few, many or a size class.

>TRBV7-2|TRBJ1-5|.|.
TGTGCCAGCAGCTCCTCCGGGGCCGGGTATAGCAATCAGCCCCAGCATTTT
CASSSSGAGYSNQPQHF
>TRBV7-7|TRBJ2-2|many|.
TGTGCTAGCAGCCCGACAGATTCGAACACCGGGGAGCTGTTTTTT
CASSPTDSNTGELFF
>TRBV2|TRBJ1-4|.|TRBD1
TGTGCCAGCAGCCTGGGACAGCCTAATGAAAAACTGTTTTTT
CASSLGQPNEKLFF
>TRBV5-1|TRBJ1-4|.|.
TGCGCCAGCAGCCTTCAGGGGAACGGGGAAAAACTGTTTTTT
CASSLQGNGEKLFF
>TRBV27|TRBJ2-7|once|.
TGTGCCAGCAGTTTATCGCCCGGGGCCCACGAGCAGTACTTC
CASSLSPGAHEQYF
>TRBV5-1|TRBJ1-2|.|TRBD1
TGCGCCAGCAGCTTAGGGACAGGGAGTGATGGCTACACCTTC
CASSLGTGSDGYTF
>TRBV28|TRBJ1-1|few|TRBD1
TGTGCCAGCAGACAAGCGACAGGGGCGTTGGCTGAAGCTTTCTTT
CASRQATGALAEAFF
>TRBV7-3|TRBJ2-5|.|TRBD1
TGTGCCAGCAGCCATTTTACAGGGGAATCGGAGACCCAGTACTTC
CASSHFTGESETQYF
>TRBV2|TRBJ2-7|.|.
TGTGCCAGCAGGAAACAGGGTGGGGACTCCTACGAGCAGTACTTC
CASRKQGGDSYEQYF
>TRBV5-4|TRBJ2-1|.|.
TGTGCCAGCAGCCCTGCTGGAAATGAGCAGTTCTTC
CASSPAGNEQFF
>TRBV10-3|TRBJ2-7|.|.
TGTGCCATCAGTGATGGTACGGACCACTACGAGCAGTACTTC
CAISDGTDHYEQYF
>TRBV6-5|TRBJ2-7|once|TRBD1
TGTGCCAGCAGTTACTCGACAGGGCCCTACGAGCAGTACTTC
CASSYSTGPYEQYF
>TRBV19|TRBJ1-1|.|.
TGTGCCAGTAGTAACGTTGACACTGAAGCTTTCTTT
CASSNVDTEAFF
>TRBV27|TRBJ2-3|.|.
TGTGCCAGCACCGAACTAGCTACGACTAGCACAGATACGCAGTATTTT
CASTELATTSTDTQYF
>TRBV13|TRBJ2-7|.|.
TGTGCCAGCAGGTTCCGGGGTAGATCCTACGAGCAGTACTTC
CASRFRGRSYEQYF
>TRBV14|TRBJ2-5|.|.
TGTGCCAGCAGCCTCTACACGGACCAAGAGACCCAGTACTTC
CASSLYTDQETQYF
>TRBV30|TRBJ1-6|many|.
TGTGCCTGGAGACAGACAGGTAGCTCCTATAATTCACCCCTCCACTTT
CAWRQTGSSYNSPLHF
>TRBV19|TRBJ2-5|.|.
TGTGCCAGTAGTATAGGAACAGTGGGAGAGACCCAGTACTTC
CASSIGTVGETQYF
>TRBV4-3|TRBJ2-1|.|.
TGCGCCAGCAGCCCAGACTGGGGCCAAACGGATGAGCAGTTCTTC
CASSPDWGQTDEQFF
>TRBV6-6|TRBJ2-3|.|TRBD1
TGTGCCAGCAGTTCCTGGGACAGGGGGCTAACAGATACGCAGTATTTT
CASSSWDRGLTDTQYF
>TRBV29-1|TRBJ1-1|.|.
TGCAGTTTCGACGGGGGCGGTCACACTGAAGCTTTCTTT
CSFDGGGHTEAFF
>TRBV23-1|TRBJ2-3|.|TRBD1
TGCGCCAGCAGTCAACCGACAGGGTTAACGCACACACTCACAGATACGCAGTATTTT
CASSQPTGLTHTLTDTQYF
>TRBV7-8|TRBJ1-1|once|.
TGTGCCAGCAGCTCCAACATGAACACTGAAGCTTTCTTT
CASSSNMNTEAFF
>TRBV28|TRBJ2-5|.|TRBD2
TGTGGCACTAGCGGGGGAGCTTCAGAGACCCAGTACTTC
CGTSGGASETQYF
>TRBV7-8|TRBJ2-7|.|TRBD1
TGTGCCAGCAGCTTAGTGGGGACAGGGGGCGTGGATGAGCAGTACTTC
CASSLVGTGGVDEQYF
>TRBV7-9|TRBJ2-7|.|.
TGTGCCAGCAGCTTCCGGGACACGTACGAGCAGTACTTC
CASSFRDTYEQYF
>TRBV9|TRBJ2-5|.|.
TGTGCCAGCAGCGCCACGGGGAAACAAGAGACCCAGTACTTC
CASSATGKQETQYF
>TRBV11-1|TRBJ2-2|.|.
TGTGCCAGCAGAAATTCAGTAGCCGGGGAGCTGTTTTTT
CASRNSVAGELFF
>TRBV18|TRBJ2-3|.|TRBD2
TGTGCCAGCTCACTGCCGGGACTAGCTCCGTATTTT
CASSLPGLAPYF
>TRBV28|TRBJ2-7|once|.
TGTGCCAGCAGTTTAGGCTCCCCGGGGGGCACCTACGAGCAGTACTTC
CASSLGSPGGTYEQYF
>TRBV29-1|TRBJ2-5|once|TRBD2
TGCAGCGTTGGACCGGGACTAGCGGGAGGGGGGGAGACCCAGTACTTC
CSVGPGLAGGGETQYF
>TRBV6-6|TRBJ2-7|.|TRBD2
TGTGCCAGCAGTTTACTAGCGGGAGGCTACGAGCAGTACTTC
CASSLLAGGYEQYF
>TRBV19|TRBJ1-2|.|.
TGTGCCAGTAGGTCCCGGGACGGGTATGGCTACACCTTC
CASRSRDGYGYTF
>TRBV21-1|TRBJ1-2|few|.
TGTGCCAGCAGCAAAGCGCATTTCCCTTCGAAAGCTAACTATGGCTACACCTTC
CASSKAHFPSKANYGYTF
>TRBV2|TRBJ2-2|.|TRBD2
TGTGCCACCCGGACTAGGGGGAACACCGGGGAGCTGTTTTTT
CATRTRGNTGELFF
>TRBV7-9|TRBJ2-6|.|.
TGTGCCAGCAGCAGCTACAGGGTCCCCCCTACTGGGGCCAACGTCCTGACTTTC
CASSSYRVPPTGANVLTF
>TRBV10-3|TRBJ2-7|once|TRBD1
TGTGCCATCGGGCCCGGGACAGCCTACGAGCAGTACTTC
CAIGPGTAYEQYF
>TRBV19|TRBJ2-7|.|.
TGTGCCAGTAGTACGCGGACACCGGCCTACGAGCAGTACTTC
CASSTRTPAYEQYF
>TRBV7-9|TRBJ1-1|.|.
TGTGCCAGCAGCCCGGGACGGGTGAACACTGAAGCTTTCTTT
CASSPGRVNTEAFF
>TRBV5-4|TRBJ2-7|.|.
TGTGCCAGCAGTCGGGAGTTTGCCTATGGAGCCTACGAGCAGTACTTC
CASSREFAYGAYEQYF
>TRBV29-1|TRBJ2-7|.|.
TGCAGCGTTGGATCGGGGAACTACGAGCAGTACTTC
CSVGSGNYEQYF
>TRBV14|TRBJ2-7|.|TRBD1
TGTGCCAGCAGCCCGCGGGACAGGGGCCCCTACGAGCAGTACTTC
CASSPRDRGPYEQYF
>TRBV4-3|TRBJ1-1|.|.
TGCGCCAGCAGCCAAAGGGGGGGGCTTTCTGAAGCTTTCTTT
CASSQRGGLSEAFF
>TRBV28|TRBJ1-4|once|.
TGTGCCAGCGTGGGAGTTAATGAAAAACTGTTTTTT
CASVGVNEKLFF
>TRBV28|TRBJ2-7|.|.
TGTGCCAGCACCGTCGGGGGGCCCCCCTCCTACGAGCAGTACTTC
CASTVGGPPSYEQYF
>TRBV27|TRBJ2-7|.|.
TGTGCCAGCAGTTTAGGGGACAATTACGAGCAGTACTTC
CASSLGDNYEQYF
>TRBV6-5|TRBJ2-1|.|TRBD2
TGTGCCAGCAGCCGGGTTGGGGGGGGACGGCATGAGCAGTTCTTC
CASSRVGGGRHEQFF
>TRBV28|TRBJ2-7|.|.
TGTGCCAGCAGTTTATATCAGGACAGTGCCTACGAGCAGTACTTC
CASSLYQDSAYEQYF
>TRBV27|TRBJ1-2|.|.
TGTGCCAGCAGTTCTCAGGGTGGCTATGGCTACACCTTC
CASSSQGGYGYTF
>TRBV11-2|TRBJ2-2|.|TRBD2
TGTGCCAGCAGCCCAGCCGGGACTAGCGGCGGGGAGCTGTTTTTT
CASSPAGTSGGELFF
>TRBV5-1|TRBJ2-1|once|.
TGCGCCAGCAGTTTCGACCGGAGGCTTTACAATGAGCAGTTCTTC
CASSFDRRLYNEQFF
>TRBV2|TRBJ2-1|.|.
TGTGCCAGCAGTGAAGCGCCGGACAAGAGAAACAATGAGCAGTTCTTC
CASSEAPDKRNNEQFF
>TRBV18|TRBJ2-1|.|TRBD2
TGTGCCAGCTCAACAGGACTGGGAGGGAATGAGCAGTTCTTC
CASSTGLGGNEQFF